These T cell receptor beta chains were read from a single sample in a study of cytomegalovirus exposure and HLA in healthy donors. Libraries were prepared by immunoSEQ multiplex PCR; TCRdb keeps only in-frame clonotypes and omits some of them. The sample consists of approximately 150,000 clones, 80% of them appearing once. Source material: PBMCs. These receptors were obtained from a man aged 25-45 years in good health and CMV-seronegative. Each CDR3 is given with its conserved first and last residue.

v_gene: TRBV14; j_gene: TRBJ1-1; CDR3aa: CASSQYIQSGEAFF
v_gene: TRBV7-3; j_gene: TRBJ2-1; CDR3aa: CASSPGGTPSYNEQFF
v_gene: TRBV11-2; j_gene: TRBJ2-5; CDR3aa: CASSLVGETQYF
v_gene: TRBV27; j_gene: TRBJ1-5; CDR3aa: CATWGGDRQPQHF
v_gene: TRBV6-5; j_gene: .; CDR3aa: CASGTDSSYEQYF
v_gene: TRBV5-1; j_gene: TRBJ1-2; CDR3aa: CASSGTGTEIYGYTF
v_gene: TRBV7-9; j_gene: TRBJ2-1; CDR3aa: CASSKKTGFFEQFF
v_gene: TRBV28; j_gene: TRBJ2-7; CDR3aa: CASRDGTFPYEQYF
v_gene: TRBV6-6; j_gene: TRBJ2-5; CDR3aa: CASRPGGQETQYF
v_gene: TRBV28; j_gene: TRBJ1-3; CDR3aa: CASSLGGSGNTIYF
v_gene: TRBV4-2; j_gene: TRBJ2-3; CDR3aa: CASSQDRWGSGVGTDTQYF
v_gene: TRBV6-6; j_gene: TRBJ2-1; CDR3aa: CASSYSTAPREQFF
v_gene: TRBV6-5; j_gene: TRBJ2-7; CDR3aa: CASTSGYEQYF
v_gene: TRBV15; j_gene: TRBJ2-2; CDR3aa: CATSLGQNTGELFF
v_gene: TRBV2; j_gene: TRBJ2-7; CDR3aa: CASSEIYSGGTGPYEQYF
v_gene: TRBV9; j_gene: TRBJ2-3; CDR3aa: CASSVLLAGGTDTQYF
v_gene: TRBV5-4; j_gene: TRBJ2-1; CDR3aa: CASSPVIASEQFF
v_gene: TRBV27; j_gene: TRBJ1-2; CDR3aa: CASSPRGFGYGYTF
v_gene: TRBV19; j_gene: TRBJ2-1; CDR3aa: CASSSGKGYEQFF
v_gene: TRBV7-9; j_gene: TRBJ1-1; CDR3aa: CSSSLQASPTEAFF
v_gene: TRBV29-1; j_gene: TRBJ2-7; CDR3aa: CSVQNRNSYEQYF
v_gene: TRBV7-9; j_gene: TRBJ2-1; CDR3aa: CASSFRASGLYNEQFF
v_gene: TRBV28; j_gene: TRBJ2-1; CDR3aa: CASSLWIRDEQFF
v_gene: TRBV2; j_gene: TRBJ1-2; CDR3aa: CASSDGTANYGYTF
v_gene: TRBV13; j_gene: TRBJ2-7; CDR3aa: CASSLDAPGQGISYEQYF
v_gene: TRBV11-2; j_gene: TRBJ2-1; CDR3aa: CASSSTSGRRREQFF
v_gene: TRBV7-9; j_gene: TRBJ2-7; CDR3aa: CASSLDLPRGQYF
v_gene: TRBV28; j_gene: TRBJ1-1; CDR3aa: CASSLGTGLTEAFF
v_gene: TRBV7-2; j_gene: TRBJ1-2; CDR3aa: CASIADRVIVGYTF